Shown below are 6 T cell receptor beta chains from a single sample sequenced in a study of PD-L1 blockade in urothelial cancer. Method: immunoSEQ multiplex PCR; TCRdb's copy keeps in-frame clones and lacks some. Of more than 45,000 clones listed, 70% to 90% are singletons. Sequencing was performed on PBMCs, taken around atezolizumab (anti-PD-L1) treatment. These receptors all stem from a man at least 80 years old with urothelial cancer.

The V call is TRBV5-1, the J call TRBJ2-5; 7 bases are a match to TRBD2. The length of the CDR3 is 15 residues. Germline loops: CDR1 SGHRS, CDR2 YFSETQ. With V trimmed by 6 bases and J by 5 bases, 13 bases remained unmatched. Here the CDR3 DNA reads TGCGCCAGCACCCGTGGGGGAGGGCCCCAGGAGACCCAGTACTTC. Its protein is CASTRGGGPQETQYF.

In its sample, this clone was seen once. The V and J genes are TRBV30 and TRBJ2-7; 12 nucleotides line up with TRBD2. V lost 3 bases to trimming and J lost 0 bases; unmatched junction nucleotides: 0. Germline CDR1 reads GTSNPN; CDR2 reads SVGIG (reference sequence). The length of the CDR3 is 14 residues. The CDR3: CAWRTSGSSYEQYF. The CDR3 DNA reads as TGTGCCTGGAGGACTAGCGGGAGCTCCTACGAGCAGTACTTC.

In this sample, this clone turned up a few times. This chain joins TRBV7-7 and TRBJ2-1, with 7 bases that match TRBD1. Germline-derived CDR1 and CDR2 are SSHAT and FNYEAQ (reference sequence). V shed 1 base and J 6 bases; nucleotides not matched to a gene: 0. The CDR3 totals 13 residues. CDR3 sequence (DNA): TGTGCCAGCAGCTTAGACAGGGGCAATGAGCAGTTCTTC. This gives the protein CASSLDRGNEQFF.

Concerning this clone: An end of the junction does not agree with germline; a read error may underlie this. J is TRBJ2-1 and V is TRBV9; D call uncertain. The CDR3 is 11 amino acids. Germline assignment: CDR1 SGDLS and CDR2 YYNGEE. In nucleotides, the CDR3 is TGTGCCAGCAGCGCCGACAAAGAGCAGTTCTTC. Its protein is CASSADKEQFF.

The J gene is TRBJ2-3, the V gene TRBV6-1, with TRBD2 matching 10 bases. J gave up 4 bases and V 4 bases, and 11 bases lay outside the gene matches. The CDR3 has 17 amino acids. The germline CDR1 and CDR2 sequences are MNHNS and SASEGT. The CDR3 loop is CASSAQVAGGVSDTQYF. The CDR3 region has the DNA TGTGCCAGCAGTGCTCAAGTAGCGGGGGGAGTGTCAGATACGCAGTATTTT.

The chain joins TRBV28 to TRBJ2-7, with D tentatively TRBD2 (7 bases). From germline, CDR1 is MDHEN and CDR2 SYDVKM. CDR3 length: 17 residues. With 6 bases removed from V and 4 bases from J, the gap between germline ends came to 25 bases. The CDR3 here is CASRGVRGATMSYEQYF. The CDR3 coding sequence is TGTGCCAGCAGGGGGGTACGGGGGGCTACTATGAGTTACGAGCAGTACTTC.